Here is one T cell receptor (beta chain) with its context. Its antigen is currently unknown. The junction departs from germline at one end; a sequencing error may be responsible. This record comes from a study of T cell repertoires in cytomegalovirus infection. Study-level background: The authors used CMV epitopes that were HLA-C-restricted (recently identified) and HLA-B-restricted (well studied).

The length of the CDR3 is 15 residues. Overall study findings and caveats: Summed frequency of shared TCR beta families picked out CMV carriers who also had the relevant HLA.

Each CDR3 protein gets one entry after TCRdb re-called the reads with MiXCR. The repertoire holds approximately 260,000 distinct CDR3 sequences, with less than 25% as singletons. This TCR derives from a human donor in good health (CMV status not recorded). Some clones in this sample may be carry-over from other donors' samples. V and J are TRBV7-1 and TRBJ1-1, with 8 bases that match TRBD1. TRBV7-1 is an ORF; its function is uncertain. Sequenced here: cultured PBMCs, sampled from culture after CMV antigen stimulation. The DNA for the CDR3 is TGTGCCAGCAGCCCCAGACAGGGGATGAAAACTGAAGCTTTCTTT. As protein: CASSPRQGMKTEAFF.